This TCR beta chain was retrieved from a study of T cells in Graves' hyperthyroidism and ophthalmopathy. V lost 3 bases, J lost 4 bases, and 13 bases lay in between. Germline V CDR1 and CDR2: GTSNPN, SVGIG (reference sequence). This CDR3 is built from 13 residues. Study observations and caveats: Ophthalmopathy could be told apart from stable hyperthyroidism with a 13 V-J model.

If no ophthalmopathy progression occurred within 18 months, Graves' hyperthyroidism was stable. Investigators excluded patients with uncontrolled infection, other autoimmune disease, pregnancy or lactation. Out of approximately 10 ml of fresh peripheral blood came the PBMCs. There are many counts of this clonotype. As yet, its antigen is unknown. RNA transcripts served as the template for amplifying TCR beta CDR3 regions. In the first-round RT-PCR of the TCR CDR3, the HTBI primer set was used. One entry per CDR3 protein results from TCRdb running MiXCR on the multiplex PCR reads. This sample carries 550,000 to 800,000 distinct CDR3 sequences, roughly 17% of them seen once, and the ten largest clones take around 8%.

The clonotype was recovered from a man between 18 and 35 years old with Graves' hyperthyroidism. The specimen sequenced was blood. The chain has TRBV30 and TRBJ2-7, with no clear D. CDR3 loop: CAWRTRGDYEQYF. For the CDR3, the DNA is TGTGCCTGGAGGACTCGAGGCGATTACGAGCAGTACTTC.